Presented here are 24 T cell receptor beta chains from one specimen sequenced in a study of CD8 T cells in Susac syndrome. Random hexamers were used to reverse transcribe 0.5 to 1 ug of RNA. TCRdb reprocessed the immunoSEQ multiplex PCR reads with MiXCR, giving one entry per CDR3 protein. The table records 130,000 to 150,000 distinct CDR3 sequences, under 97% of them present only once. The sample was CD4+ T cells from PBMCs. The receptors were sampled from a human donor with Susac syndrome.

The chain couples TRBV2 to TRBJ1-6; D might be TRBD1 (5 bases). The CDR3 runs to 13 residues. V lost 7 bases, J lost 12 bases, and 16 bases lay in between. Per the germline V gene, CDR1 is SNHLY and CDR2 is FYNNEI. The CDR3 protein is CASKGRWAGPLHF. CDR3 DNA sequence: TGTGCCAGCAAGGGGAGGTGGGCCGGACCCCTCCACTTT.

The V call is TRBV18, the J call TRBJ2-2, with D hard to call. The CDR3 has 13 amino acids. Trimming took 0 bases from V and 5 from J, leaving 4 bases between them. Germline CDR1 is KGHSH and CDR2 is LQKENI. As DNA, the CDR3 is TGTGCCAGCTCACCACCCTGGACCGGGGAGCTGTTTTTT. As protein: CASSPPWTGELFF.

The chain joins TRBV4-1 to TRBJ1-4; D not certain. The CDR3 extends over 13 amino acids. V lost 2 bases to trimming and J lost 4 bases, with 5 bases between them. Germline CDR1 MGHRA, CDR2 YSYEKL. The CDR3 bases are TGCGCCAGCAGCCAAATCCTTAATGAAAAACTGTTTTTT. Translated, it gives CASSQILNEKLFF.

The chain uses TRBV5-1 and TRBJ2-1; 12 bases align to TRBD1. Germline loops: CDR1 SGHRS, CDR2 YFSETQ. The CDR3 contains 16 residues. Trimming cost V 0 bases and J 9 bases; bases outside gene matches: 7. The CDR3 sequence: CASSLAGGTGGFEQFF. The CDR3 nucleotides are TGCGCCAGCAGCTTGGCCGGGGGGACAGGGGGCTTTGAGCAGTTCTTC.

The rearrangement joins TRBV6-6 to TRBJ2-5; 10 positions agree with TRBD2. Germline CDR1 MNHNY, CDR2 SVGAGI (reference sequence). This CDR3 has 14 residues. V gave up 5 bases and J gave up 4 bases; unmatched junction bases: 4. The CDR3, as DNA: TGTGCCAGCAGTGCACGACTAGCGGGAGAGACCCAGTACTTC. This translates into CASSARLAGETQYF.

This clonotype was seen a handful of times. This chain connects TRBV18 to TRBJ2-1; no clear D gene. The V end was cut by 3 bases, the J end by 8 bases, with 5 bases between. Germline CDR1 and CDR2: KGHSH and LQKENI. This CDR3 has 11 amino acids. The CDR3 protein is CASSPGYEQFF. The CDR3 DNA is TGTGCCAGCTCACCTGGGTATGAGCAGTTCTTC.

The chain uses TRBV14 and TRBJ2-1; a possible D gene is TRBD2 (5 bases). The V end was cut by 4 bases, the J end by 4 bases, with 11 bases between. Germline V gene data show CDR1 as SGHDN and CDR2 as FVKESK. This CDR3 has 14 residues. Here the CDR3 reads CASSLGLVYNEQFF. Written as DNA, the CDR3 is TGTGCCAGCAGCCTCGGACTGGTATACAATGAGCAGTTCTTC.

This sequence joins TRBV9 and TRBJ2-7; a weak D match, TRBD1 (5 bases). This CDR3 has 15 residues. Trimming removed 0 bases from V and 0 bases from J, with 10 bases in between. Germline-derived CDR1 and CDR2 are SGDLS and YYNGEE. This CDR3 reads CASSVDAGISYEQYF. The CDR3 coding sequence is TGTGCCAGCAGCGTAGATGCAGGGATCTCCTACGAGCAGTACTTC.

V and J are TRBV5-1 and TRBJ2-7; TRBD2 aligns across 11 bases. V lost 3 bases and J lost 1; bases outside the gene matches: 0. The CDR3 loop spans 14 amino acids. Germline-derived CDR1 and CDR2 are SGHRS and YFSETQ. For the CDR3, the DNA is TGCGCCAGCAGCTCTAGCGGGGGGTCCTACGAGCAGTACTTC. The encoded protein is CASSSSGGSYEQYF.

The chain recombines TRBV28 with TRBJ1-5, with D maybe TRBD1 (5 bases). Germline CDR1 is MDHEN and CDR2 is SYDVKM. V shed 1 base and J shed 4 bases, with 14 bases lying between them. The length of the CDR3 is 16 residues. The DNA for the CDR3 is TGTGCCAGCAGTTTATACAGGTCGGTCCCAAATCAGCCCCAGCATTTT. Residues: CASSLYRSVPNQPQHF.

V gene TRBV20-1 combines with J gene TRBJ2-7; 7 bases are a match to TRBD2. V shed 1 base, J shed 3 bases, and the junction held 6 bases outside the gene matches. Germline V CDR1 and CDR2: DFQATT, SNEGSKA (reference sequence). This CDR3 region has 14 residues. The CDR3: CSARVQRGLYEQYF. The CDR3 DNA reads TGCAGTGCTAGAGTCCAGCGGGGACTCTACGAGCAGTACTTC.

The chain recombines TRBV18 with TRBJ1-1, with no clear D. V lost 4 bases, J lost 0 bases, and 6 bases lay in between. The germline CDR1 and CDR2 sequences are KGHSH and LQKENI. There are 13 residues in the CDR3. The CDR3 spells CASSQEMNTEAFF. The CDR3, as DNA: TGTGCCAGCTCACAGGAGATGAACACTGAAGCTTTCTTT.

The chain is built from TRBV4-1 and TRBJ1-2; TRBD1 is a possible D gene (5 bases). Germline V gives CDR1 MGHRA, CDR2 YSYEKL. V lost 1 base and J lost 2, with 11 bases in between. CDR3 length: 15 amino acids. The CDR3 DNA sequence: TGCGCCAGCAGCCAAGGATCTAGACAGAACTATGGCTACACCTTC. It translates to CASSQGSRQNYGYTF.

The chain couples TRBV7-3 to TRBJ1-1; D remains ambiguous. The CDR3 covers 14 residues. Trimming stripped 6 bases from V and 1 base from J, with 12 bases between. Germline lookup yields CDR1 SGHTA and CDR2 FQGTGA. The CDR3 here is CASRRGAANTEAFF. CDR3 coding DNA: TGTGCCAGCAGGAGAGGAGCGGCGAACACTGAAGCTTTCTTT.

The chain is built from TRBV2 and TRBJ1-2; 9 positions agree with TRBD1. The CDR3 consists of 15 residues. The germline V gene has CDR1 SNHLY and CDR2 FYNNEI. V was pared by 6 bases and J by 2 bases, with 7 bases of the junction left unmatched. The chain's CDR3 is CASSEDRGFNYGYTF. The CDR3 coding sequence is TGTGCCAGCAGCGAGGACAGGGGATTCAACTATGGCTACACCTTC.

J is TRBJ2-5 and V is TRBV12-3 or TRBV12-4; no clear D gene. The V end lost 2 bases, the J end lost 2 bases, and 9 bases lay between the germline ends. The CDR3 loop spans 14 amino acids. In DNA form, the CDR3 reads TGTGCCAGCAGTTTAAATGGTGGGCAAGAGACCCAGTACTTC. This sequence encodes CASSLNGGQETQYF.

J is TRBJ2-5 and V is TRBV2, with TRBD2 matching 11 bases. The CDR3 spans 15 residues. V dropped 7 bases and J dropped 4; count of bases not matched to a gene: 8. CDR1 SNHLY and CDR2 FYNNEI come from the germline V gene. The CDR3, as DNA: TGTGCCAGCACCCGAACTAGCGGGAGAACAGAGACCCAGTACTTC. Translated: CASTRTSGRTETQYF.

The chain carries TRBV13 and TRBJ1-2; the match to TRBD1 covers 10 bases. The germline V gene has CDR1 PRHDT and CDR2 FYEKMQ (reference sequence). With V trimmed by 2 bases and J by 5 bases, 5 bases remained unmatched. This CDR3 is 15 amino acids long. The CDR3 DNA sequence: TGTGCCAGCAGCTTACGACAGGGGGCAAGTTATGGCTACACCTTC. Translated, it gives CASSLRQGASYGYTF. Using reference TRBV13 and TRBJ1-2 for the parts outside the CDR3, the full variable domain is AAGVIQSPRHLIKEKRETATLKCYPIPRHDTVYWYQQGPGQDPQFLISFYEKMQSDKGSIPDRFSAQQFSDYHSELNMSSLELGDSALYFCASSLRQGASYGYTFGSGTRLTVV.

V is TRBV18 and J is TRBJ2-1; the match to TRBD1 covers 8 bases. This CDR3 comprises 15 residues. Germline values: CDR1 KGHSH, CDR2 LQKENI. V lost 6 bases to trimming and J lost 6 bases; unmatched junction nucleotides: 10. CDR3 in amino acids: CASSLQGALTNEQFF. CDR3 DNA sequence: TGTGCCAGCTCGCTCCAGGGGGCGCTCACCAATGAGCAGTTCTTC. The variable domain in full, completed from reference TRBV18 and TRBJ2-1, reads NAGVMQNPRHLVRRRGQEARLRCSPMKGHSHVYWYRQLPEEGLKFMVYLQKENIIDESGMPKERFSAEFPKEGPSILRIQQVVRGDSAAYFCASSLQGALTNEQFFGPGTRLTVL.

The chain uses TRBV6-5 and TRBJ1-1; D remains unclear. Trimming cost V 3 bases and J 1 base, with 3 bases left between them. Germline V gives CDR1 MNHEY, CDR2 SVGAGI. The CDR3 has 12 residues. The CDR3 DNA reads as TGTGCCAGCAGTTATCAGAACACTGAAGCTTTCTTT. Translated, it gives CASSYQNTEAFF.

The V call is TRBV29-1, the J call TRBJ1-5, with a possible D match to TRBD1 (6 bases). Trimming shortened V by 7 bases and J by 0 bases, and 10 bases separated the two germline ends. This CDR3 region has 13 residues. Germline loops: CDR1 SQVTM, CDR2 ANQGSEA. The CDR3 sequence is CSGQENSNQPQHF. The CDR3 nucleotides read TGCAGCGGACAGGAAAATAGCAATCAGCCCCAGCATTTT.

The rearrangement joins TRBV9 to TRBJ1-3, with D possibly being TRBD1 (6 bases). V was pared by 3 bases and J by 4 bases, with 14 bases between. CDR1 is SGDLS, CDR2 YYNGEE, per germline. The CDR3 length is 15 residues. The CDR3 region is CASSGYREGGNTIYF. The CDR3 DNA reads as TGTGCCAGCAGCGGATACAGGGAAGGGGGAAACACCATATATTTT.

This chain uses TRBV20-1 with TRBJ2-1; D is undetermined. There are 11 residues in the CDR3. The germline V gene has CDR1 DFQATT and CDR2 SNEGSKA (reference sequence). V was trimmed by 6 bases and J by 4 bases, leaving 7 bases between them. CDR3 sequence: CSAKTYNEQFF. CDR3 nucleotides: TGCAGTGCCAAGACTTACAATGAGCAGTTCTTC.

The V call is TRBV13, the J call TRBJ2-3; D may be TRBD1 (6 bases). Germline V gene sequence: CDR1 PRHDT, CDR2 FYEKMQ (reference sequence). V gave up 5 bases and J gave up 0 bases, with 18 bases separating them. This CDR3 contains 17 residues. The CDR3 sequence is CASSIRGIATSTDTQYF. DNA of the CDR3: TGTGCCAGCAGCATTAGGGGGATAGCGACAAGCACAGATACGCAGTATTTT.